These 10 T cell receptor beta chains originate from one sample sequenced in a study of cytomegalovirus exposure and HLA in healthy donors. 60 Vbeta and 13 Jbeta primers were used in PCR. Profiling relied on immunoSEQ multiplex PCR, and the TCRdb table lists in-frame clones only, not all of them. This table holds some 140,000 clones, over 65% found once. Sequencing was done on a sample of PBMCs. Receptors originate from a woman in her 40s in good health and CMV-seronegative.

The rearrangement links TRBV30 to TRBJ2-1; 7 nucleotides match TRBD1. J gave up 2 bases and V 3 bases, and 7 bases lay outside the gene matches. The length of the CDR3 is 15 residues. Germline loops: CDR1 GTSNPN, CDR2 SVGIG (reference sequence). The CDR3 protein is CAWSQETGPYNEQFF. The CDR3, as DNA: TGTGCCTGGAGCCAAGAGACAGGGCCCTACAATGAGCAGTTCTTC.

This chain joins TRBV7-8 and TRBJ1-2; possibly TRBD1 for D (6 bases). The CDR3 has 15 amino acids. Trimming took off 5 bases at V and 4 bases at J, with 17 bases between the two ends. Per germline, CDR1 SGHVS and CDR2 FQNEAQ. The CDR3 sequence is CASSTWRQASYGYTF. CDR3 in DNA: TGTGCCAGCAGCACCTGGCGACAGGCCAGCTATGGCTACACCTTC.

The J gene is TRBJ1-2, the V gene TRBV9, with 9 bases fitting TRBD1. The CDR3 is 15 residues long. Trimming at V came to 4 bases and at J to 4 bases, leaving 8 bases not matched to a gene. Germline-derived CDR1 and CDR2 are SGDLS and YYNGEE. Written as DNA, the CDR3 is TGTGCCAGCAGCTCTCGGGACAGGGATAGCTATGGCTACACCTTC. Translated, it gives CASSSRDRDSYGYTF.

The chain joins TRBV7-9 to TRBJ2-7; tentatively, D is TRBD1 (5 bases). Per the germline V gene, CDR1 is SEHNR and CDR2 is FQNEAQ (reference sequence). The V end was cut by 0 bases, the J end by 3 bases, with 9 bases between. This CDR3 is 14 amino acids long. CDR3 residues: CASSLADSYYEQYF. The CDR3 DNA reads TGTGCCAGCAGCTTAGCTGACAGCTACTACGAGCAGTACTTC.

As concerns this clone: The sample contains more than one DNA sequence encoding this CDR3. This chain links TRBV5-1 with TRBJ1-1; D unresolved. The germline CDR1 and CDR2 sequences are SGHRS and YFSETQ. This CDR3 has 14 amino acids. Trimming took off 0 bases at V and 2 bases at J, with 8 bases between the two ends. The CDR3 loop reads CASSLAGSNTEAFF. Here the CDR3 DNA reads TGCGCCAGCAGCTTGGCCGGTTCTAACACTGAAGCTTTCTTT.

V usage is TRBV19 and J usage is TRBJ2-1; TRBD2 matches at 9 bases. After removal of 8 bases from V and 7 bases from J, the junction contained 9 bases not matched to a gene. Germline assignment: CDR1 LNHDA and CDR2 SQIVND (reference sequence). This CDR3 is 14 amino acids long. The CDR3, as DNA: TGTGCCAGTCAACGGGCGGGAGGGCTAAATGAGCAGTTCTTC. Encoded protein: CASQRAGGLNEQFF.

This clone appeared a few times. The J gene is TRBJ1-4, the V gene TRBV7-6; 7 bases line up with TRBD1. The V gene's germline CDR1 is SGHVS and CDR2 FNYEAQ. This CDR3 comprises 14 residues. The V segment lost 4 bases and the J segment 7 bases; nucleotides outside the gene matches: 6. CDR3 sequence: CASSSDRVGEKLFF. Here the CDR3 DNA reads TGTGCCAGCAGCTCCGACAGGGTCGGTGAAAAACTGTTTTTT.

V gene TRBV4-1 combines with J gene TRBJ1-2; 9 bases line up with TRBD1. The CDR3 runs to 15 residues. The germline CDR1 and CDR2 sequences are MGHRA and YSYEKL. V lost 3 bases, J lost 8 bases, and 10 bases stayed unmatched. CDR3 sequence: CASSQGDRGNQGYTF. The CDR3 DNA reads TGCGCCAGCAGCCAGGGAGACAGGGGGAATCAGGGCTACACCTTC.

The chain employs TRBV7-9 and TRBJ2-2, with D perhaps TRBD1 (6 bases). This CDR3 is built from 14 residues. Germline assignment: CDR1 SEHNR and CDR2 FQNEAQ (reference sequence). V lost 3 bases and J 4 bases, leaving 9 bases between the germline ends. The CDR3 spells CASSLGHSTGELFF. The CDR3 DNA reads TGTGCCAGCAGCTTGGGACATAGCACCGGGGAGCTGTTTTTT. Full variable domain (rest looked up from reference TRBV7-9 and TRBJ2-2): DTGVSQNPRHKITKRGQNVTFRCDPISEHNRLYWYRQTLGQGPEFLTYFQNEAQLEKSRLLSDRFSAERPKGSFSTLEIQRTEQGDSAMYLCASSLGHSTGELFFGEGSRLTVL.

CDR3 loop: CASSLAGPQETQYF. The DNA of the CDR3 is TGCGCCAGCAGCTTAGCGGGGCCCCAAGAGACCCAGTACTTC. V is TRBV5-1 and J is TRBJ2-5, with 7 bases aligning to TRBD2. CDR1 and CDR2 (germline): SGHRS, YFSETQ. The CDR3 runs 14 residues. Trimming cost V 2 bases and J 1 base; bases outside gene matches: 2. Looking up the rest from reference TRBV5-1 and TRBJ2-5 gives the full variable domain: KAGVTQTPRYLIKTRGQQVTLSCSPISGHRSVSWYQQTPGQGLQFLFEYFSETQRNKGNFPGRFSGRQFSNSRSEMNVSTLELGDSALYLCASSLAGPQETQYFGPGTRLLVL.